This T cell receptor beta chain was identified during a study of OX40 agonist ivuxolimab in advanced cancers. Study context: Participants could have had prior anti-PD-1, anti-PD-L1 or anti-CTLA-4 therapy, and about 37% had some. Two cutaneous melanoma patients and one hepatocellular carcinoma patient, three in all, had partial responses.

About this clone: The target antigen is unknown.

The CDR3 runs 16 residues. Germline values: CDR1 KGHSH, CDR2 LQKENI. Trimming took 3 bases from V and 4 from J; bases not matched to a gene: 8. Baseline was the first blood sampling point, followed by cycle 4 day 1 and cycle 7 day 1. General study results and limits: Several nonresponders also turned out to have low normalized T-cell clonal expansion.

Assay: immunoSEQ multiplex PCR; the TCRdb copy retains only in-frame clones and omits some. The top ten hold 0.9% to 1.4% of the sample, which has 60,000 to 80,000 clones, roughly 82% seen once. The sample consisted of CD4+ or CD8+ T cells sorted from blood, taken in a trial of the OX40 agonist ivuxolimab. This chain uses TRBV18 with TRBJ2-1; 8 positions agree with TRBD1. The sequence came from an adult with an advanced solid tumor such as melanoma, head and neck, liver or kidney cancer. The CDR3 region is CASSPVLRQGYNEQFF. The DNA of the CDR3 is TGTGCCAGCTCACCGGTCCTGCGACAGGGGTACAATGAGCAGTTCTTC.